This entry concerns a single T cell receptor beta chain. Its antigen is undetermined. Additional DNA sequences in this sample encode the identical CDR3. V dropped 0 bases and J dropped 2 bases, with 11 bases sitting between them. The CDR3 is 14 residues long. Germline V gene lookup returns CDR1 GTSNPN and CDR2 SVGIG (reference sequence). The data are from a study of shared clonotypes between healthy human individuals. Points from the study as a whole: Sampling covered blood only; tissue repertoires likely differ.

Assay used: immunoSEQ multiplex PCR; TCRdb lists only in-frame clones, some missing. Of about a million clones in the sample, around 74% were seen once. This TCR came from a young man in good health. This rearrangement joins TRBV30 to TRBJ2-7; the D call may be TRBD1 or TRBD2 (5 bases each). Sequencing input: memory CD4+ T cells sorted from blood. The subset is: CD45RA-negative fraction. Here the CDR3 DNA reads TGTGCCTGGAGTGTACGGGACCGTCCCTACGAGCAGTACTTC. Amino acid sequence: CAWSVRDRPYEQYF.